The TCR beta chain under discussion was sequenced for a study of T cell changes during pregnancy in multiple sclerosis. With V trimmed by 3 bases and J by 5 bases, 8 bases remained unmatched. The CDR3 contains 15 residues. CDR1 SGHTA and CDR2 FQGNSA come from the germline V gene. Sequenced by immunoSEQ multiplex PCR; TCRdb stores in-frame clones only, minus some. Here the sample spans tens of thousands of clones, 75% to 95% being singletons. The J gene is TRBJ1-1, the V gene TRBV7-2, with 8 bases lining up with TRBD1. The receptor's source is a female donor with multiple sclerosis, enrolled in a pregnancy study. This specimen was CD4+ T cells from peripheral blood mononuclear cells, taken before pregnancy. This CDR3 reads CASSFSGGWGTEAFF. The CDR3 nucleotides read TGTGCCAGCAGCTTTTCAGGGGGCTGGGGAACTGAAGCTTTCTTT. The full variable domain, with the rest looked up from reference TRBV7-2 and TRBJ1-1, is GAGVSQSPSNKVTEKGKDVELRCDPISGHTALYWYRQSLGQGLEFLIYFQGNSAPDKSGLPSDRFSAERTGGSVSTLTIQRTQQEDSAVYLCASSFSGGWGTEAFFGQGTRLTVV.